A single sample is the source of the 14 T cell receptor beta chains below, sequenced in a study of blood T cell repertoires in COVID-19 (dated by TCRdb to 2020 to 2021). The library was produced with the immunoSEQ multiplex PCR assay. TCRdb took this table from immuneACCESS and kept in-frame rearrangements with V and J called. Such tables lack part of the clones; where checked against another copy, unresolved V genes explain under half of the gap, and the rest is unexplained. The sample table shows around 250,000 clones, and around 86% are seen once. Roughly 1.6% of the sample is taken by the ten largest. Input material: PBMCs or T cells enriched from blood (not recorded which). The receptor source for this set is a woman in her 50s who had recovered from COVID-19.

The chain uses TRBV7-2 and TRBJ2-3; 8 bases are a match to TRBD2. Trimming cost V 3 bases and J 3 bases; bases outside gene matches: 11. The CDR3 runs 17 residues. The germline gives CDR1 SGHTA, CDR2 FQGNSA. CDR3 sequence (DNA): TGTGCCAGCAGCTTTGTGGGGGGTGGCGGGAGGACAGATACGCAGTATTTT. Residues: CASSFVGGGGRTDTQYF.

This rearrangement joins TRBV9 to TRBJ2-3; no reliable D call. Trimming pared 0 bases from V and 7 bases from J, leaving 15 bases between. Germline assignment: CDR1 SGDLS and CDR2 YYNGEE. There are 15 residues in the CDR3. The CDR3 coding sequence is TGTGCCAGCAGCGTAGCTCCGGAGTCGGTGTATACGCAGTATTTT. This codes for CASSVAPESVYTQYF.

The gene calls are TRBV5-1 and TRBJ2-1; 10 nucleotides align to TRBD1. CDR1 is SGHRS, CDR2 YFSETQ, per germline. The CDR3 is 15 amino acids. V gave up 4 bases and J gave up 5 bases; unmatched junction bases: 6. The CDR3, as DNA: TGCGCCAGCAGCCAAAGGACAGGGGGGGACAATGAGCAGTTCTTC. This translates into CASSQRTGGDNEQFF.

This rearrangement joins TRBV7-2 to TRBJ1-6, with D possibly TRBD1 on 6 matching bases. The CDR3 consists of 12 residues. Trimming took 8 bases from V and 13 from J, leaving 15 bases between them. Germline-derived CDR1 and CDR2 are SGHTA and FQGNSA. CDR3 sequence (DNA): TGTGCCAGCTCCCCCAGGGGTTCCCCCCTCCACTTT. Translating gives CASSPRGSPLHF.

A single count supports this clone. The chain combines TRBV19 with TRBJ2-2, with TRBD2 identical over 8 bases. V lost 6 bases and J lost 6; bases outside the gene matches: 9. CDR3 length equals 15 residues. CDR1 and CDR2 from the germline V gene are LNHDA and SQIVND (reference sequence). The CDR3 reads CASRVTGRASGELFF. CDR3 nucleotides: TGTGCCAGTAGAGTGACCGGGAGGGCCTCCGGGGAGCTGTTTTTT.

The V and J genes are TRBV27 and TRBJ2-7; possible D gene TRBD2, 5 bases. Germline values: CDR1 MNHEY, CDR2 SMNVEV (reference sequence). The germline V and J ends were trimmed by 1 base and 4 bases, with 14 bases remaining between them. This CDR3 contains 15 residues. The CDR3 nucleotides read TGTGCCAGCAGTTTATTGAGGGATCCACCGTACGAGCAGTACTTC. This encodes CASSLLRDPPYEQYF.

The chain links TRBV28 to TRBJ1-2; D may be TRBD1 (6 bases). Trimming left V 7 bases short and J 8 bases short, with 14 bases between. Germline CDR1 reads MDHEN; CDR2 reads SYDVKM. The CDR3 runs 12 residues. The CDR3 nucleotides read TGTGCCAGCACCAAGATGGGGGCCGGCTACACCTTC. Its protein product is CASTKMGAGYTF.

This chain uses TRBV15 with TRBJ1-5, with D perhaps TRBD1 (5 bases). V lost 5 bases, J lost 1 base, and 12 bases lay in between. CDR1 is LNHNV and CDR2 is YYDKDF in the germline V gene (reference sequence). CDR3 length: 15 residues. The CDR3 nucleotides are TGTGCCACCAGCCCACGAACAGGAAGCAATCAGCCCCAGCATTTT. It yields the protein CATSPRTGSNQPQHF.

The rearrangement links TRBV9 to TRBJ1-1; no clear D gene. V was clipped by 4 bases and J by 1 base, with 11 bases between them. This CDR3 is 14 amino acids long. Germline-derived CDR1 and CDR2 are SGDLS and YYNGEE. In DNA form, the CDR3 reads TGTGCCAGCAGCCCCCGGGTTTGGAACACTGAAGCTTTCTTT. It codes for CASSPRVWNTEAFF.

The gene calls are TRBV25-1 and TRBJ2-5, with 7 bases aligning to TRBD1. The CDR3 has 16 residues. Trimming at V came to 3 bases and at J to 1 base, leaving 8 bases not matched to a gene. The germline CDR1 and CDR2 sequences are MGHDK and SYGVNS. The CDR3 coding sequence is TGTGCCAGCAGTGAGATAAGGGGGCCCCTCCAAGAGACCCAGTACTTC. Translated, it gives CASSEIRGPLQETQYF.

The genes are TRBV4-2 and TRBJ1-1, with D maybe TRBD1 (5 bases). The CDR3 totals 13 residues. With 4 bases removed from V and 1 base from J, the gap between germline ends came to 7 bases. Germline V lookup: CDR1 LGHNA, CDR2 YNFKEQ. CDR3 residues: CASSRGQNTEAFF. CDR3 nucleotides: TGTGCCAGCAGCCGCGGACAGAACACTGAAGCTTTCTTT.

This sequence joins TRBV28 and TRBJ1-3; D unclear. The CDR3 spans 12 residues. The V gene lost 8 bases and the J gene lost 4 bases, with 9 bases spanning the gap. The germline V gene encodes CDR1 MDHEN and CDR2 SYDVKM. The CDR3 region has the DNA TGTGCCAGCCGTCACCGGGGAAACACCATATATTTT. It encodes CASRHRGNTIYF.

The V and J genes are TRBV27 and TRBJ1-2, with 10 bases lining up with TRBD1. V gave up 5 bases and J gave up 3 bases; unmatched junction bases: 15. The CDR3 contains 18 residues. Germline V gene data show CDR1 as MNHEY and CDR2 as SMNVEV (reference sequence). CDR3 amino acids: CASSDPRDRGPNYYGYTF. The CDR3, as DNA: TGTGCCAGCAGTGACCCCCGGGACAGGGGACCCAATTACTATGGCTACACCTTC.

CDR3 protein: CASSPGTTGYTF. CDR3 bases: TGTGCCAGCAGTCCAGGGACAACTGGCTACACCTTC. The chain joins TRBV28 to TRBJ1-2; D perhaps matches TRBD1 (6 bases). V dropped 5 bases and J dropped 7 bases, with 11 bases sitting between them. This CDR3 has 12 residues. Germline CDR1 and CDR2: MDHEN and SYDVKM.